This T cell receptor beta chain derives from a study of cytomegalovirus exposure and HLA in healthy donors. Unmatched junction bases numbered 10, after V lost 4 bases and J lost 1 base. CDR3 length: 17 amino acids. Germline-derived CDR1 and CDR2 are LNHDA and SQIVND (reference sequence). Primers: 60 Vbeta forward and 13 Jbeta reverse. Generated by immunoSEQ multiplex PCR, the TCRdb table keeps only in-frame clones and is missing some. The table includes 110,000 to 150,000 clones, 70% to 80% detected once. The sequence was obtained from a male donor in good health and CMV-seronegative. The rearrangement uses TRBV19 and TRBJ2-1, with TRBD1 matching over 7 bases. What was sequenced was PBMCs. The CDR3 loop is CASSKAKGGLSYNEQFF. The CDR3 nucleotides read TGTGCCAGTAGTAAGGCCAAAGGGGGCCTTTCCTACAATGAGCAGTTCTTC.